What follows are 10 T cell receptor beta chains derived from one specimen sequenced in a study of cytomegalovirus exposure and HLA in healthy donors. The study ran its PCR with 60 Vbeta and 13 Jbeta primers. Libraries were prepared by immunoSEQ multiplex PCR; TCRdb keeps only in-frame clonotypes and omits some of them. Of about 100,000 clones in the sample, nearly 80% were seen once. Sequenced sample: PBMCs. These receptors were obtained from a woman in her thirties or forties in good health and CMV-seronegative.

The chain is built from TRBV5-4 and TRBJ2-5, with D perhaps matching TRBD2 (5 bases). The J call may be faulty, since TRBJ2-7 better matches the DNA end. The CDR3 runs 14 residues. Germline loops: CDR1 SGHNT, CDR2 YYREEE (reference sequence). The CDR3 nucleotides read TGTGCCAGCAGCCCGGCCACTAGCTCCTACGAGCAGTACTTC. Amino acids: CASSPATSSYEQYF.

V usage is TRBV5-6 and J usage is TRBJ1-2, with a weak D call TRBD1 (6 bases). Trimming cost V 0 bases and J 0 bases, with 12 bases left between them. The CDR3 is made up of 16 amino acids. Germline CDR1 is SGHDT and CDR2 is YYEEEE. CDR3 in amino acids: CASSLVQGPSNYGYTF. The CDR3 region has the DNA TGTGCCAGCAGCTTGGTACAGGGACCATCTAACTATGGCTACACCTTC.

A word on this clone: One junction end does not reproduce the germline sequence, and a read error may be involved. The chain employs TRBV19 and TRBJ1-5; TRBD1 matches at 8 bases. Per germline, CDR1 LNHDA and CDR2 SQIVND (reference sequence). The CDR3 loop spans 14 amino acids. Here the CDR3 reads CASSQDRVDQPQNF. The CDR3 region has the DNA TGTGCCAGTAGCCAGGACAGGGTAGACCAGCCCCAGAATTTT.

In its sample, this clone was seen a few times. The chain uses TRBV5-6 and TRBJ2-5; 7 positions agree with TRBD1. Trimming took 1 base from V and 9 from J; bases not matched to a gene: 12. Germline values: CDR1 SGHDT, CDR2 YYEEEE. The CDR3 is 15 residues long. CDR3 loop: CASSLTGLAQGAQYF. The CDR3 nucleotides are TGTGCCAGCAGCTTGACCGGGTTAGCCCAGGGGGCCCAGTACTTC.

The rearrangement uses TRBV5-4 and TRBJ2-1, with D hard to call. The CDR3 covers 14 residues. The V and J ends lost 1 base and 6 bases respectively, with 11 bases between them. CDR1 is SGHNT, CDR2 YYREEE, per germline (reference sequence). The CDR3 DNA is TGTGCCAGCAGCTTGCCCTCGGAGAGCAATGAGCAGTTCTTC. This translates into CASSLPSESNEQFF.

This clone has only a few counts. The V and J genes are TRBV5-8 and TRBJ2-7; D may be TRBD1 (5 bases). V was trimmed by 4 bases and J by 0 bases, leaving 14 bases between them. CDR3 length: 15 residues. Germline CDR1 is SGHTS and CDR2 is YDEGEE. CDR3 nucleotide sequence: TGTGCCAGCAGCATACACAGGCCTTCCTCCTACGAGCAGTACTTC. Translating it yields CASSIHRPSSYEQYF.

CDR3 sequence reads: CASSPQPGGQETQYF. The CDR3 bases are TGTGCCAGCAGCCCCCAGCCGGGGGGCCAAGAGACCCAGTACTTC. The chain combines TRBV7-8 with TRBJ2-5; TRBD2 matches at 7 bases. This CDR3 region has 15 residues. Germline V gene data show CDR1 as SGHVS and CDR2 as FQNEAQ. Trimming took 5 bases from V and 1 from J; bases not matched to a gene: 7.

This clone was seen just once. V usage is TRBV7-6 and J usage is TRBJ2-7; TRBD1 matches at 9 bases. Germline V gene lookup returns CDR1 SGHVS and CDR2 FNYEAQ. The CDR3 has 14 residues. V lost 5 bases and J lost 2; bases outside the gene matches: 4. The CDR3 is CASSPDRGTYEQYF. The CDR3 nucleotides read TGTGCCAGCAGCCCGGACAGGGGAACCTACGAGCAGTACTTC.

CDR3 sequence (DNA): TGTGCCAGCAGCTTTCATACGACAGGTCCCTACGAGCAGTACTTC. This sequence encodes CASSFHTTGPYEQYF. The chain has TRBV13 and TRBJ2-7, with D possibly TRBD1 on 6 matching bases. With 3 bases removed from V and 2 bases from J, the gap between germline ends came to 14 bases. Germline V CDR1 and CDR2: PRHDT, FYEKMQ (reference sequence). The CDR3 runs to 15 residues.

V and J are TRBV30 and TRBJ1-6; D might be TRBD1 (6 bases). The CDR3 spans 14 residues. Trimming took 4 bases from V and 9 from J, leaving 16 bases between them. CDR1 is GTSNPN, CDR2 SVGIG, per germline (reference sequence). Here the CDR3 DNA reads TGTGCCTGGATGGAAGGGGGGGCGAGTTCACCCCTCCACTTT. This sequence encodes CAWMEGGASSPLHF.